Detailed here is one TCR beta chain. Methods used by the authors: Researchers report that nucleated cell counts were estimated from reference gene primer amplification. Assay: immunoSEQ multiplex PCR; the TCRdb copy retains only in-frame clones and omits some. V, J and clone size were drawn from that table, and D and trimming were deduced from the DNA. The profile shows more than 60,000 clones, under 90% of them singletons. This sample is part of a study of blood T cell repertoires in COVID-19. Study summary: COVID-19 samples collected from the United States, Italy and Spain covered acute and convalescent phases.

While infection was still active, Seattle patients were enrolled and then followed longitudinally. The source of this sequence is a man in his forties or fifties with COVID-19, enrolled during active disease. The sample consisted of peripheral blood.

The CDR3 bases are TGTGCCAGCAGCGCCTACAGGGGCAGCCAAGAGACCCAGTACTTC. Translated: CASSAYRGSQETQYF. The rearrangement joins TRBV3-1 (or the pseudogene TRBV3-2) to TRBJ2-5, with 7 bases fitting TRBD1. The CDR3 covers 15 residues. Trimming at V came to 5 bases and at J to 1 base, leaving 7 bases not matched to a gene. The germline V gene encodes CDR1 LGHDT and CDR2 YNNKEL (reference sequence).